This T cell receptor beta chain was profiled in a study of Tregs in tolerant kidney transplant recipients. The study's findings and limits: Tolerant patients' donor-specific Tregs expanded beyond overall Tregs, suggesting antigen-driven growth. Activated donor B cell expansion appeared to reveal the most relevant donor-specific TCRbeta repertoire.

Using immunoSEQ multiplex PCR, the repertoire was profiled, and TCRdb retains in-frame clones only, with some absent. The sample gives about 81,000 clones, over 75% of which show up once; around 1.6% is in the top ten. The V gene's germline CDR1 is SGHVS and CDR2 FQNEAQ. CDR3 length: 14 amino acids. The V gene lost 0 bases and the J gene lost 14 bases, with 16 bases spanning the gap. Recipients received nonmyeloablative bone marrow transplants from related graft donors, with transient mixed chimerism. Thawed PBMCs were FACS-sorted into unstimulated CD4+CD25+CD127- regulatory T cells, CD4+CD25- non-regulatory cells, CD4 and CD8 cells. To note about this clone: Antigen: not known.

The specimen comprised CD4+ T cells from blood (PBMCs), sampled 24 months after the transplant. This receptor was obtained from a human patient who received a combined kidney and bone marrow transplant. The graft donor may have contributed some T cells. The genes are TRBV7-8 and TRBJ1-4; D possibly corresponds to TRBD1 (6 bases). As DNA, the CDR3 is TGTGCCAGCAGCTTAGCTAGAGGGGGTCCCGGTCTGTTTTTT. It codes for CASSLARGGPGLFF. Supplemented by reference TRBV7-8 and TRBJ1-4, the full variable domain reads GAGVSQSPRYKVAKRGQDVALRCDPISGHVSLFWYQQALGQGPEFLTYFQNEAQLDKSGLPSDRFFAERPEGSVSTLKIQRTQQEDSAVYLCASSLARGGPGLFFGSGTQLSVL.